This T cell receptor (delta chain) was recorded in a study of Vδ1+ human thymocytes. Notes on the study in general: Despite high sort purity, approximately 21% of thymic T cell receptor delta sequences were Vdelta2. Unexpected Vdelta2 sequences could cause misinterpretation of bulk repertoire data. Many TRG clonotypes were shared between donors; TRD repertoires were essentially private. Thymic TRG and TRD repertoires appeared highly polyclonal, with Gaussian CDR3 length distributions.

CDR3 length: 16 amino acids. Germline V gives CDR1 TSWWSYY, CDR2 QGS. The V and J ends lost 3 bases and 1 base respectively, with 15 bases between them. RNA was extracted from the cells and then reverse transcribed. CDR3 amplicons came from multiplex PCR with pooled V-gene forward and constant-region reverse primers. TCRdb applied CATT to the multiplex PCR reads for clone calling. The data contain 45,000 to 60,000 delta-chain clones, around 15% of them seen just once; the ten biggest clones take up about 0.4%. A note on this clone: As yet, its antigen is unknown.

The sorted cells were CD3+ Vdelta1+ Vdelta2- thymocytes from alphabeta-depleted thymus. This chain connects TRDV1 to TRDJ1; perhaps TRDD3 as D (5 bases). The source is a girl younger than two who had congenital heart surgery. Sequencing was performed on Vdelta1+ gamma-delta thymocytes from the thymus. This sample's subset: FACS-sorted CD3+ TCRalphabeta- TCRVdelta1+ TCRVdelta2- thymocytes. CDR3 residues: CALGDDRGVFTDKLIF. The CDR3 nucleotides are TGTGCTCTTGGGGACGACAGGGGGGTTTTCACCGATAAACTCATCTTT.